This TCR beta chain was observed in a study of blood T cell repertoires in COVID-19. Per germline, CDR1 SGHTA and CDR2 FQGNSA. This CDR3 spans 15 amino acids. V lost 0 bases and J lost 9, with 15 bases in between. TCRdb's table, derived via immunoSEQ multiplex PCR, lists solely in-frame clones and lacks some. The table has around 450,000 clones, 70% to 90% seen once. This rearrangement joins TRBV7-2 to TRBJ2-1; a weak D match, TRBD2 (6 bases). Specimen: PBMCs or T cells enriched from blood (not recorded which). The receptor was derived from a woman under 30 with acute COVID-19. CDR3 sequence reads: CASSLAGGLGGEQFF. The CDR3 DNA sequence: TGTGCCAGCAGCTTAGCGGGAGGCTTGGGAGGTGAGCAGTTCTTC.